This TCR beta chain comes out of a study of identical twins. Study conclusions and caveats: Carriage of fewer insertions was seen in abundant cord blood beta clonotypes, whereas memory repertoires showed none. For monozygotic twins, models underestimated out-of-frame TCR alpha sharing.

There were only healthy Caucasians among the donors. The ends were cut back, 4 bases at V and 6 bases at J, with 22 bases in the middle. This CDR3 contains 17 residues. This clonotype was detected only a few times. The antigen is undetermined. A template switching step contributed a universal primer site, while unique molecular identifiers were present in the cDNA. In TCRdb, the 5' RACE reads were re-called with MiXCR into one record per CDR3 protein. The sample lists more than 350,000 distinct CDR3 sequences, roughly 10% occurring once. The chain carries TRBV12-3 or TRBV12-4 and TRBJ1-5; D perhaps matches TRBD1 (6 bases). The sample was naive T cells sorted from blood. The source is a woman between 45 and 60 years old in good health. The CDR3 here is CASSWAGQRVIVQPQHF. Written as DNA, the CDR3 is TGTGCCAGCAGTTGGGCAGGACAGAGGGTGATTGTTCAGCCCCAGCATTTT.